These 29 T cell receptor beta chains came from one sample sequenced in a study of cytotoxic CD8 clonotypes in ibrutinib-treated CLL (dated by TCRdb to 2020 to 2023). The library relied on the immunoSEQ multiplex PCR assay. TCRdb stores this immuneACCESS table with in-frame sequences only. Part of the clones is absent; in the studies checked, under half of the shortfall reflects unresolved V genes, and no reason is known for the rest. The sample includes 130,000 to 150,000 clones, with 70% to 80% observed a single time. The top ten hold roughly 13% of the sample. The meaning of the sample's time point label: eleven to twelve months on ibrutinib. Sequences were derived from PBMCs, sampled after 12 months of ibrutinib treatment. The receptors stem from a human donor with chronic lymphocytic leukemia.

The chain links TRBV28 to TRBJ2-1, with TRBD2 identical over 11 bases. V dropped 2 bases and J dropped 0; count of bases not matched to a gene: 3. This CDR3 is 17 amino acids long. The germline V gene has CDR1 MDHEN and CDR2 SYDVKM. The CDR3 protein is CASSLPSGRYSYNEQFF. The CDR3 DNA follows: TGTGCCAGCAGTTTACCTAGCGGGAGGTACTCCTACAATGAGCAGTTCTTC.

V gene TRBV28 combines with J gene TRBJ2-5; TRBD1 agrees at 10 bases. Germline values: CDR1 MDHEN, CDR2 SYDVKM. The CDR3 extends over 16 amino acids. V shed 2 bases and J 5 bases; nucleotides not matched to a gene: 8. For the CDR3, the DNA is TGTGCCAGCAGTTTACCAACCGGGACAGGGGTCGAGACCCAGTACTTC. Amino acid sequence: CASSLPTGTGVETQYF.

This clone showed up just once. Here the CDR3 DNA reads TGTGCCTCAGGGGGCTACGAGACCCAGTACTTC. Encoded protein: CASGGYETQYF. The chain recombines TRBV19 with TRBJ2-5; 8 nucleotides match TRBD1. This CDR3 is built from 11 residues. Per germline, CDR1 LNHDA and CDR2 SQIVND (reference sequence). V dropped 11 bases and J dropped 5; count of bases not matched to a gene: 4. The full variable domain, in which reference TRBV19 and TRBJ2-5 provide the parts outside the CDR3, is DGGITQSPKYLFRKEGQNVTLSCEQNLNHDAMYWYRQDPGQGLRLIYYSQIVNDFQKGDIAEGYSVSREKKESFPLTVTSAQKNPTAFYLCASGGYETQYFGPGTRLLVL.

The V and J genes are TRBV28 and TRBJ2-7, with 7 bases that match TRBD1. This CDR3 has 14 amino acids. After removal of 10 bases from V and 3 bases from J, the junction contained 12 bases not matched to a gene. Germline CDR1 is MDHEN and CDR2 is SYDVKM. CDR3 residues: CATRRTGKSYEQYF. For the CDR3, the DNA is TGTGCCACACGGCGGACAGGAAAAAGCTACGAGCAGTACTTC.

The chain is built from TRBV2 and TRBJ2-7; no clear D. Per germline, CDR1 SNHLY and CDR2 FYNNEI. V lost 6 bases to trimming and J lost 3 bases, with 12 bases between them. The CDR3 consists of 13 residues. CDR3 region: CASRESPNYEQYF. As DNA, the CDR3 is TGTGCCAGCAGAGAATCCCCAAACTACGAGCAGTACTTC.

The J gene is TRBJ1-5, the V gene TRBV11-2, with no clear D. The CDR3 consists of 14 residues. Between the trimmed V and J ends, which lost 3 bases and 2 bases, there was a span of 8 bases. The V gene's germline CDR1 is SGHAT and CDR2 FQNNGV. CDR3 nucleotide sequence: TGTGCCAGCAGCTTGGATCTCGGCAATCAGCCCCAGCATTTT. Its translation: CASSLDLGNQPQHF.

For this clone: The same CDR3 also results from other DNA sequences found in this sample. The chain links TRBV20-1 to TRBJ2-7, with D uncertain. Germline V gene data show CDR1 as DFQATT and CDR2 as SNEGSKA (reference sequence). The CDR3 covers 11 residues. V lost 3 bases, J lost 0 bases, and 3 bases lay in between. The CDR3 spells CSASGSYEQYF. The CDR3 DNA is TGCAGTGCTAGCGGCTCCTACGAGCAGTACTTC.

The DNA for the CDR3 is TGTGCCTGGGGACGACAGTCTGGGGCCAACGTCCTGACTTTC. Its translation is CAWGRQSGANVLTF. This chain links TRBV30 with TRBJ2-6, with D possibly being TRBD1 (5 bases). CDR3 length: 14 residues. Per the germline V gene, CDR1 is GTSNPN and CDR2 is SVGIG (reference sequence). Deletions cut 5 bases from V and 1 base from J, with 9 bases between.

The V gene is TRBV4-3, the J gene TRBJ1-2; 7 nucleotides align to TRBD1. V lost 2 bases to trimming and J lost 4 bases; unmatched junction nucleotides: 7. CDR3 length: 15 amino acids. Germline V gives CDR1 LGHNA, CDR2 YSLEER. The CDR3 nucleotides are TGCGCCAGCAGCCAAACACCAGGGGGAGGCTATGGCTACACCTTC. This gives the protein CASSQTPGGGYGYTF.

This chain uses TRBV6-5 with TRBJ2-4; D uncertain. CDR3 size: 14 residues. V dropped 4 bases and J dropped 8 bases, with 15 bases sitting between them. Germline CDR1 and CDR2: MNHEY and SVGAGI. The CDR3 here is CASSFTGFRDIQYF. The CDR3 region has the DNA TGTGCCAGCAGTTTTACCGGGTTTAGGGACATTCAGTACTTC.

The chain employs TRBV5-1 and TRBJ2-1; D not certain. The CDR3 sequence is 14 residues long. The germline V gene encodes CDR1 SGHRS and CDR2 YFSETQ. The V gene lost 1 base and the J gene lost 9 bases, with 14 bases spanning the gap. The CDR3 reads CASSLTSPRAEQFF. In DNA form, the CDR3 reads TGCGCCAGCAGCTTGACATCCCCCCGTGCTGAGCAGTTCTTC.

This clone was counted once. The genes are TRBV5-6 and TRBJ1-1, with D possibly TRBD1 on 5 matching bases. CDR1 is SGHDT, CDR2 YYEEEE, per germline. The V end lost 9 bases, the J end lost 2 bases, and 20 bases lay between the germline ends. This CDR3 comprises 15 residues. The CDR3 here is CATQYLNRGNTEAFF. In DNA form, the CDR3 reads TGTGCCACCCAATACCTAAATAGGGGAAACACTGAAGCTTTCTTT.

The chain is built from TRBV4-3 and TRBJ2-5, with 15 bases matching TRBD2. The CDR3 is 14 residues long. V lost 5 bases to trimming and J lost 5 bases; unmatched junction nucleotides: 0. In germline, CDR1 is LGHNA, CDR2 YSLEER. The CDR3 here is CASSGLAGGETQYF. The CDR3 DNA sequence: TGCGCCAGCAGCGGACTAGCGGGAGGGGAGACCCAGTACTTC.

The rearrangement uses TRBV7-9 and TRBJ2-7, with TRBD1 identical over 9 bases. V dropped 4 bases and J dropped 5; count of bases not matched to a gene: 9. CDR1 SEHNR and CDR2 FQNEAQ come from the germline V gene (reference sequence). This CDR3 has 15 residues. The CDR3 is CASSWPGQGSHEQYF. CDR3 DNA: TGTGCCAGCAGCTGGCCGGGACAGGGATCCCACGAGCAGTACTTC.

This clone was observed a single time. This chain uses TRBV6-1 with TRBJ2-4; 10 bases are a match to TRBD1. CDR1 and CDR2 from the germline V gene are MNHNS and SASEGT. V shed 0 bases, J shed 6 bases, and the junction held 5 bases outside the gene matches. There are 16 residues in the CDR3. CDR3 loop: CASSEAYRTGGNIQYF. The CDR3 DNA reads as TGTGCCAGCAGTGAAGCGTATCGGACAGGGGGAAACATTCAGTACTTC.

This clone was seen just once. This sequence joins TRBV7-9 and TRBJ1-4; a possible D gene is TRBD1 (6 bases). This CDR3 is built from 14 residues. Germline V CDR1 and CDR2: SEHNR, FQNEAQ (reference sequence). V lost 5 bases to trimming and J lost 4 bases, with 11 bases between them. The CDR3 here is CASSNNRDNEKLFF. The CDR3 nucleotides read TGTGCCAGCAGCAATAACAGGGATAATGAAAAACTGTTTTTT.

The chain carries TRBV5-1 and TRBJ2-1; 9 bases align to TRBD1. The CDR3 length is 17 residues. Germline values: CDR1 SGHRS, CDR2 YFSETQ. V shed 4 bases and J 2 bases; nucleotides not matched to a gene: 10. CDR3: CASSRGAGTGTYNEQFF. For the CDR3, the DNA is TGCGCCAGCAGCAGGGGGGCCGGGACAGGGACCTACAATGAGCAGTTCTTC.

About this clone: Additional DNA sequences in this sample encode the identical CDR3. The V call is TRBV2, the J call TRBJ1-5; D is unclear. There are 14 residues in the CDR3. Germline V gene sequence: CDR1 SNHLY, CDR2 FYNNEI. Trimming shortened V by 3 bases and J by 0 bases, and 6 bases separated the two germline ends. CDR3 bases: TGTGCCAGCAGTGAGGTGGTTAGCAATCAGCCCCAGCATTTT. Its translation: CASSEVVSNQPQHF.

The rearrangement joins TRBV7-9 to TRBJ2-7; 7 nucleotides align to TRBD2. The trim removed 4 bases at V and 3 bases at J, leaving 6 bases unmatched. The CDR3 loop spans 14 amino acids. CDR1 and CDR2 (germline): SEHNR, FQNEAQ (reference sequence). Here the CDR3 reads CASSSHAGVYEQYF. The DNA of the CDR3 is TGTGCCAGCAGCTCGCATGCGGGAGTCTACGAGCAGTACTTC.

The rearrangement joins TRBV6-6 to TRBJ2-7; D gene uncertain. From germline, CDR1 is MNHNY and CDR2 SVGAGI (reference sequence). V was clipped by 2 bases and J by 2 bases, with 7 bases between them. The CDR3 extends over 13 amino acids. Here the CDR3 reads CASSYREPYEQYF. CDR3 nucleotide sequence: TGTGCCAGCAGTTACAGGGAACCCTACGAGCAGTACTTC.

This chain connects TRBV9 to TRBJ2-1; 13 bases match TRBD2. CDR3 length: 16 residues. V shed 4 bases and J 8 bases; nucleotides not matched to a gene: 9. CDR1 is SGDLS, CDR2 YYNGEE, per germline. The CDR3 is CASSIAGTSGIYEQFF. CDR3 in DNA: TGTGCCAGCAGCATCGCCGGGACTAGCGGGATTTATGAGCAGTTCTTC. The complete variable domain, with remaining parts taken from reference TRBV9 and TRBJ2-1, reads DSGVTQTPKHLITATGQRVTLRCSPRSGDLSVYWYQQSLDQGLQFLIQYYNGEERAKGNILERFSAQQFPDLHSELNLSSLELGDSALYFCASSIAGTSGIYEQFFGPGTRLTVL.

This rearrangement joins TRBV7-6 to TRBJ1-1; TRBD1 might be the D (5 bases). The CDR3 covers 14 residues. V lost 0 bases to trimming and J lost 1 base, with 6 bases between them. Germline CDR1 is SGHVS and CDR2 is FNYEAQ. The CDR3 loop reads CASSLAGANTEAFF. The DNA of the CDR3 is TGTGCCAGCAGCTTAGCCGGGGCGAACACTGAAGCTTTCTTT. Full variable domain (rest looked up from reference TRBV7-6 and TRBJ1-1): GAGVSQSPRYKVTKRGQDVALRCDPISGHVSLYWYRQALGQGPEFLTYFNYEAQQDKSGLPNDRFSAERPEGSISTLTIQRTEQRDSAMYRCASSLAGANTEAFFGQGTRLTVV.

This clone was counted only a few times. V usage is TRBV7-8 and J usage is TRBJ1-1; D possibly corresponds to TRBD1 (5 bases). This CDR3 spans 14 amino acids. V was cut by 4 bases and J by 3 bases, with 12 bases left in between. Germline CDR1 reads SGHVS; CDR2 reads FQNEAQ. In DNA form, the CDR3 reads TGTGCCAGCAGCTCACGGGGCGCGCACACTGAAGCTTTCTTT. Its protein product is CASSSRGAHTEAFF.

There are a few counts of this clone. The chain joins TRBV7-3 to TRBJ1-5; 8 nucleotides match TRBD1. Trimming removed 2 bases from V and 7 bases from J; junction bases left unmatched: 1. CDR3 size: 13 residues. Germline V gene lookup returns CDR1 SGHTA and CDR2 FQGTGA. As DNA, the CDR3 is TGTGCCAGCAGCTTATCAGGGGGCCAGCCCCAGCATTTT. This codes for CASSLSGGQPQHF.

This chain uses TRBV27 with TRBJ1-1, with D uncertain. The CDR3 has 14 amino acids. Trimming stripped 1 base from V and 0 bases from J, with 6 bases between. CDR1 is MNHEY and CDR2 is SMNVEV in the germline V gene (reference sequence). This CDR3 reads CASSLYGVNTEAFF. The CDR3, as DNA: TGTGCCAGCAGTTTATACGGGGTGAACACTGAAGCTTTCTTT.

V is TRBV11-2 and J is TRBJ2-3; TRBD2 agrees at 11 bases. CDR1 and CDR2 from the germline V gene are SGHAT and FQNNGV. The CDR3 consists of 16 residues. V lost 3 bases to trimming and J lost 3 bases; unmatched junction nucleotides: 5. The DNA of the CDR3 is TGTGCCAGCAGCTTTATGACTAGCGGGGCGACAGATACGCAGTATTTT. It is translated as CASSFMTSGATDTQYF.

J is TRBJ1-2 and V is TRBV5-1, with 12 bases aligning to TRBD1. The CDR3 is 19 residues long. Germline trimming cut 4 bases from V and 2 bases from J; bases unmatched to any gene: 15. CDR1 and CDR2 from the germline V gene are SGHRS and YFSETQ. The CDR3 protein is CASSLPQPGQGAGNYGYTF. The CDR3 DNA follows: TGCGCCAGCAGCCTCCCCCAACCGGGACAGGGGGCAGGCAACTATGGCTACACCTTC.

This clone was seen only a few times. The chain combines TRBV5-1 with TRBJ2-2; 9 bases line up with TRBD1. The germline V gene encodes CDR1 SGHRS and CDR2 YFSETQ. The junction had 11 bases not matched to a gene; V was cut back by 4 bases and J by 1 base. There are 18 residues in the CDR3. In DNA form, the CDR3 reads TGCGCCAGCAGCCTCCTGTACAGGGGGCGCAAGAACACCGGGGAGCTGTTTTTT. Amino acid sequence: CASSLLYRGRKNTGELFF.

The V gene is TRBV27, the J gene TRBJ2-7; D might be TRBD1 or TRBD2, each matching 5 bases. The V end was cut by 1 base, the J end by 4 bases, with 14 bases between. The CDR3 sequence is 15 residues long. The germline V gene encodes CDR1 MNHEY and CDR2 SMNVEV (reference sequence). CDR3 amino acids: CASSLFQGPKYEQYF. Here the CDR3 DNA reads TGTGCCAGCAGTTTATTCCAGGGACCTAAATACGAGCAGTACTTC.